The 2 T cell receptor beta chains in this list originate from one sample, sequenced in a study of beta chain features in type 1 diabetes. Sequenced material consisted of expressed TCRB transcripts (all of the isolated RNA was reverse transcribed). Generated by immunoSEQ multiplex PCR, the TCRdb table keeps only in-frame clones and is missing some. The sample has hundreds of thousands of clones; roughly 12% are singletons. The sample comprised naive CD4+ T cells from blood. All receptors derive from a man aged 18 to 29 in good health.

V is TRBV7-9 and J is TRBJ1-5; TRBD1 is a possible D gene (6 bases). This CDR3 spans 14 amino acids. The V gene lost 6 bases and the J gene lost 7 bases, with 16 bases spanning the gap. Germline CDR1 is SEHNR and CDR2 is FQNEAQ (reference sequence). The CDR3 nucleotides are TGTGCCAGCAGGGACAGCAAGAGGGGCCAGCCCCAGCATTTT. Protein: CASRDSKRGQPQHF.

The chain is built from TRBV4-3 and TRBJ2-1; TRBD2 is a possible D gene (5 bases). The ends were cut back, 4 bases at V and 4 bases at J, with 11 bases in the middle. From germline, CDR1 is LGHNA and CDR2 YSLEER. This CDR3 region has 14 residues. The CDR3 DNA is TGCGCCAGCAGCCTCGAACTAGATTACAATGAGCAGTTCTTC. Translating it yields CASSLELDYNEQFF.